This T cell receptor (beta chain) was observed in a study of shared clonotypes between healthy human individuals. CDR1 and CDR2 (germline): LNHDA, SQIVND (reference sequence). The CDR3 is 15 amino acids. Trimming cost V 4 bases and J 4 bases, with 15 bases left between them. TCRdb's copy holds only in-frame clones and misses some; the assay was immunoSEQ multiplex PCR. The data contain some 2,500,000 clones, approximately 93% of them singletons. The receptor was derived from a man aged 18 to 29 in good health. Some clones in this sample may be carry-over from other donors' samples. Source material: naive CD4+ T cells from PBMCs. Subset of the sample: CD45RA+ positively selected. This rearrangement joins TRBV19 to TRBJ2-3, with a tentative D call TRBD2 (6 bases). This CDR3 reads CASSRWLAPADTQYF. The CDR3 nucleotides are TGTGCCAGTAGTAGATGGCTAGCGCCGGCAGATACGCAGTATTTT.